The 8 T cell receptor beta chains given below trace back to one sample, sequenced in a study of T cells in women clearing cervical HPV infection. Measured with immunoSEQ multiplex PCR; TCRdb has only the in-frame clones, and not every one. Recorded for this sample: fewer than 35,000 clones. Input material: blood buffy coat. The receptors shown here come from a woman aged 18 to 75 with a cervical HPV16 infection that either progressed to CIN3+ or cleared (not recorded which).

For this clone: The read finishes 3 residues shy of the CDR3 end, and the germline J gene is used to complete it. The rearrangement uses TRBV7-6 and TRBJ2-5; 9 bases match TRBD1. This CDR3 spans 17 amino acids. The junction had 12 bases not matched to a gene; V was cut back by 2 bases and J by 5 bases. CDR1 and CDR2 from the germline V gene are SGHVS and FNYEAQ. CDR3: CASSLFTGTGMVETQYF. Partial CDR3 DNA: TGTGCCAGCAGCTTATTCACCGGGACAGGGATGGTGGAGACC.

As regards this clone: Sequencing ends 3 residues short of the CDR3 end; the germline J gene provides the rest. The V gene is TRBV29-1, the J gene TRBJ1-2; 7 bases map to TRBD1. From germline, CDR1 is SQVTM and CDR2 ANQGSEA. The CDR3 length is 14 residues. V shed 3 bases and J 2 bases; nucleotides not matched to a gene: 6. The CDR3 sequence is CSVERRQGNYGYTF. CDR3 DNA, as far as it was read: TGCAGCGTTGAGCGGCGACAGGGAAACTATGGC.

On this clone itself: At one of its ends the junction is not consistent with the germline gene, which may arise from a read error. The read finishes 3 residues shy of the CDR3 end, and the germline J gene is used to complete it. The chain uses TRBV20-1 and TRBJ2-7; possibly TRBD1 for D (5 bases). The CDR3 has 13 residues. CDR1 DFQATT and CDR2 SNEGSKA come from the germline V gene (reference sequence). The DNA read from the CDR3 is TGCAGTGTTAGAAGGGGCAGAACCTACGAG. It codes for CSVRRGRTYE. The complete CDR3 sequence is CSVRRGRTYEQYF.

Regarding this clone: The read gets to within 3 residues of the CDR3 end, and the germline J gene fills in the rest. The rearrangement joins TRBV7-2 to TRBJ2-5; 10 bases align to TRBD2. Germline V lookup: CDR1 SGHTA, CDR2 FQGNSA. Losses at the gene ends were 2 bases for V and 7 bases for J; bases not matched to a gene: 4. The CDR3 has 14 amino acids. CDR3 sequence reads: CASSLSRTSGTQYF. The covered CDR3 bases are TGTGCCAGCAGCTTATCTCGGACTAGCGGGACC.

Details on this clone: The observed sequence ends 3 residues before the CDR3 terminus, with the missing tail filled in from the germline J gene. V usage is TRBV7-2 and J usage is TRBJ1-2; D is perhaps TRBD1 (5 bases). Germline CDR1 is SGHTA and CDR2 is FQGNSA. The CDR3 contains 15 residues. The CDR3 loop reads CASSGGAGVWIGYTF. The CDR3 DNA, read in part, is TGTGCCAGCAGCGGCGGGGCGGGGGTGTGGATAGGC.

About this clone itself: The read terminates 3 residues before the CDR3 end, so the remaining end is supplied by the germline J gene. The V and J genes are TRBV30 and TRBJ1-2; D not certain. There are 16 residues in the CDR3. Trimming pared 3 bases from V and 0 bases from J, leaving 17 bases between. CDR1 is GTSNPN and CDR2 is SVGIG in the germline V gene (reference sequence). CDR3 loop: CAWRVAGSGANYGYTF. The sequenced part of the CDR3 DNA is TGTGCCTGGAGAGTGGCAGGATCCGGGGCTAACTATGGC.

With regard to this clone: The CDR3 goes on 3 residues after the read ends, and that part is filled in from the germline J gene. The V and J genes are TRBV29-1 and TRBJ2-7; 10 bases match TRBD1. J was trimmed by 6 bases and V by 4 bases; bases with no gene match: 15. Germline lookup yields CDR1 SQVTM and CDR2 ANQGSEA. The CDR3 covers 16 residues. The part of the CDR3 DNA that was read is TGCAGCGTTGCTAACTCACCGGGACAGGGGTCGGGCGAG. As protein: CSVANSPGQGSGE. The complete CDR3 protein is CSVANSPGQGSGEQYF.

For this clone: The DNA ends 3 residues before the CDR3 does, and the rest of the CDR3 is filled in from the germline J gene. This chain links TRBV2 with TRBJ2-1, with D hard to call. The CDR3 is 15 residues long. Trimming took 3 bases from V and 1 from J, leaving 10 bases between them. CDR1 and CDR2 (germline): SNHLY, FYNNEI. CDR3 amino acids: CASSDGFRSYNEQFF. The sequenced CDR3 bases are TGTGCCAGCAGTGACGGGTTTAGATCCTACAATGAG.